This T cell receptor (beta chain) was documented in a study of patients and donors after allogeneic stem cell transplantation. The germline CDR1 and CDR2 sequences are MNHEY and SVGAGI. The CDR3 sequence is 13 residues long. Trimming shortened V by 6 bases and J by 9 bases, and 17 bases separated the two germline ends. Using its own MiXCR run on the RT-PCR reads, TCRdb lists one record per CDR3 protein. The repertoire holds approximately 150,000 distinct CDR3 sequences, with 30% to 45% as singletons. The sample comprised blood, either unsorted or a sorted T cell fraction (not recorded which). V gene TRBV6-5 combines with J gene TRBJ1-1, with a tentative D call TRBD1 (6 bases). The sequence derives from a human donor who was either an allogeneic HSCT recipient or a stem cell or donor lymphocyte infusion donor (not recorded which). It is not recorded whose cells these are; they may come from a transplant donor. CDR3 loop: CASSPQGGPQAFF. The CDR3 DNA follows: TGTGCCAGCAGCCCACAGGGTGGACCTCAAGCTTTCTTT.